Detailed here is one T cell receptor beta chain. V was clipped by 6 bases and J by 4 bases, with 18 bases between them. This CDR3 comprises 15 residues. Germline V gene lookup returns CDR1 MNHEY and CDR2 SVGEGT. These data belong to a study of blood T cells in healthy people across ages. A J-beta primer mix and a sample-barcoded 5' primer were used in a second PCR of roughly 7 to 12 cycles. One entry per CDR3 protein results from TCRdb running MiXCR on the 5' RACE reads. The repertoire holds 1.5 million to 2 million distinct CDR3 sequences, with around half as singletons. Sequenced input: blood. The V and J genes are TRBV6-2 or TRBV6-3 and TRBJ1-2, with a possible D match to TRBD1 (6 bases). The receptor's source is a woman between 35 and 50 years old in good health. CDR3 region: CASSSPEQGPYGYTF. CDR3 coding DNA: TGTGCCAGCAGCTCGCCTGAACAGGGACCCTATGGCTACACCTTC.